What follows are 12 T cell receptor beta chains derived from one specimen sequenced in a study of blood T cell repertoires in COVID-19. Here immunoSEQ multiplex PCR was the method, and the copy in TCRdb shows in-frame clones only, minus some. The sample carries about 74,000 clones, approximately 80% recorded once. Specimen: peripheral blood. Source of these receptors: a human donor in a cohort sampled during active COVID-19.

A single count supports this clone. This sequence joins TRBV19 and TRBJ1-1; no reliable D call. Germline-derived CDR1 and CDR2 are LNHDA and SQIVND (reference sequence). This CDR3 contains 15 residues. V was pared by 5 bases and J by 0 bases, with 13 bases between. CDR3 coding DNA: TGTGCCAGTAGTGCCCGATGGAGTATGAACACTGAAGCTTTCTTT. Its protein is CASSARWSMNTEAFF.

In DNA, the CDR3 is TGTGCCAGCAGTTCCGGGACCGCGGGGATTTTAGAAGCTTTCTTT. It encodes CASSSGTAGILEAFF. This rearrangement joins TRBV6-5 to TRBJ1-1; a weak D match, TRBD1 (5 bases). With 4 bases removed from V and 8 bases from J, the gap between germline ends came to 20 bases. Per germline, CDR1 MNHEY and CDR2 SVGAGI. This CDR3 is built from 15 residues.

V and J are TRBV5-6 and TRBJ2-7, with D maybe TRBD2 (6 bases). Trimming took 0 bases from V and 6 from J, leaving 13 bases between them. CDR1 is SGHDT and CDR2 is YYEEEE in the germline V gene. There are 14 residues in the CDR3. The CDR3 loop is CASSLVSGVGEQYF. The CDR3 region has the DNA TGTGCCAGCAGCTTGGTGTCGGGGGTGGGCGAGCAGTACTTC.

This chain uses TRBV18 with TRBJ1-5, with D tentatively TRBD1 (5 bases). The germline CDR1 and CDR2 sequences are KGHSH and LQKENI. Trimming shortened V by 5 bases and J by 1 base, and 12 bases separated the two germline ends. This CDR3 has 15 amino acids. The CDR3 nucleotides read TGTGCCAGCTCATCCCAGGGAGGGAGCAATCAGCCCCAGCATTTT. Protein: CASSSQGGSNQPQHF.

CDR3: CASSPPSTGNTIYF. CDR3 bases: TGTGCCAGCTCACCACCGAGTACCGGAAACACCATATATTTT. This chain uses TRBV18 with TRBJ1-3; D is undetermined. V was clipped by 0 bases and J by 4 bases, with 7 bases between them. Germline-derived CDR1 and CDR2 are KGHSH and LQKENI. The CDR3 consists of 14 residues.

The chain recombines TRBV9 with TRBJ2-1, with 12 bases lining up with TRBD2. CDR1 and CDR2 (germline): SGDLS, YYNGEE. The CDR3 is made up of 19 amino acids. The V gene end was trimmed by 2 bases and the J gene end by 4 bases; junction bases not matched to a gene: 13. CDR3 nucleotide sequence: TGTGCCAGCAGCGTTCGAGGGCTAGCGGGAGGGCCAATATACAATGAGCAGTTCTTC. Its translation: CASSVRGLAGGPIYNEQFF.

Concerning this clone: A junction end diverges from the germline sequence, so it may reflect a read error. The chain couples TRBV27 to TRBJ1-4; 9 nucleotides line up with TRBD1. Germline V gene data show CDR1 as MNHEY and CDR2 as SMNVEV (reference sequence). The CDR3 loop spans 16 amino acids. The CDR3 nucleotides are TGTGCCAGCATTTTATCCGGGACAGGGTATAATGAAAAACTGTTTTTT. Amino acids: CASILSGTGYNEKLFF.

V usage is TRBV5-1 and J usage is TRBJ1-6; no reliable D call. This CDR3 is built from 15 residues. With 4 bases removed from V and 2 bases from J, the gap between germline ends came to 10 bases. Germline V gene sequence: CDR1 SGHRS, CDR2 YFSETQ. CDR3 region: CASSPPGTYNSPLHF. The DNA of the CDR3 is TGCGCCAGCAGCCCGCCGGGTACCTATAATTCACCCCTCCACTTT.

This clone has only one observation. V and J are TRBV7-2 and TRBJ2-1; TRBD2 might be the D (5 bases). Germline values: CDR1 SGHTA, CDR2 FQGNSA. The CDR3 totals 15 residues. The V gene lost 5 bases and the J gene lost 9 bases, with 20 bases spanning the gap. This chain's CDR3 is CASSPSGSQTGEQFF. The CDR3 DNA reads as TGTGCCAGCAGCCCATCGGGGAGCCAAACGGGTGAGCAGTTCTTC.

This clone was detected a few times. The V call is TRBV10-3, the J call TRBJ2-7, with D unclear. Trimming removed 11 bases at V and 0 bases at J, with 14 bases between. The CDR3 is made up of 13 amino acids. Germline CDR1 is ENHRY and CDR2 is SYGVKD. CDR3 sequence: CAFSSLPSYEQYF. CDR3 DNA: TGTGCCTTCTCCTCTCTACCCTCCTACGAGCAGTACTTC.

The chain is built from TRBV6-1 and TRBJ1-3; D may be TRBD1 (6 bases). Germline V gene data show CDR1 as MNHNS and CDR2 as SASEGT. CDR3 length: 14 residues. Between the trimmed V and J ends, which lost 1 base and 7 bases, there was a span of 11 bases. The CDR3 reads CASSEGVRGNTIYF. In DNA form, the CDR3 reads TGTGCCAGCAGTGAAGGGGTGAGGGGGAACACCATATATTTT.

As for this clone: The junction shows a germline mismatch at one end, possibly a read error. The CDR3 region is CASTLTGGVEPQHF. In nucleotides, the CDR3 is TGTGCCAGCACCTTGACAGGGGGCGTTGAGCCCCAGCATTTT. This sequence joins TRBV5-6 and TRBJ1-5; 10 bases are shared with TRBD1. Germline-derived CDR1 and CDR2 are SGHDT and YYEEEE. The CDR3 length is 14 residues. The full variable domain, completed using reference TRBV5-6 and TRBJ1-5, is DAGVTQSPTHLIKTRGQQVTLRCSPKSGHDTVSWYQQALGQGPQFIFQYYEEEERQRGNFPDRFSGHQFPNYSSELNVNALLLGDSALYLCASTLTGGVEPQHFGDGTRLSIL.